This T cell receptor beta chain was sequenced in a study of blood T cells in healthy people across ages. A second PCR of 7 to 11 cycles used a sample-barcoded 5' primer and a J-beta primer mix. Each cDNA molecule received a tag from a template-switch adaptor that had 12 random nucleotides. TCRdb redid the calling of the 5' RACE reads with MiXCR, one entry per CDR3 protein. The repertoire holds about 830,000 distinct CDR3 sequences, approximately 59% seen once, with about 27% in the top ten. The V gene's germline CDR1 is SQVTM and CDR2 ANQGSEA. The CDR3 runs 13 residues. The J segment lost 3 bases and the V segment lost 7 bases, leaving 5 bases of the junction unmatched.

The chain employs TRBV29-1 and TRBJ2-1; TRBD1 matches at 8 bases. The TCR originated in a man aged 30 to 45 in good health. The sequencing input was blood. DNA of the CDR3: TGCAGCGCATCCAGGGGGCTCTACAATGAGCAGTTCTTC. Amino acids: CSASRGLYNEQFF.